Listed here are 25 T cell receptor beta chains from one sample, sequenced in a study of neurological immune-mediated disorders. TCRdb re-analysed the 5' RACE reads in MiXCR, keeping a single row per CDR3 protein. The sample carries more than 45,000 distinct CDR3 sequences, approximately 10% recorded once. What was sequenced was PBMCs. The receptors derive from a woman aged 40-49 years with HTLV-1-associated myelopathy (HAM/TSP).

This clonotype showed up many times. The chain has TRBV10-3 and TRBJ2-6, with D possibly matching TRBD2 (5 bases). The V gene's germline CDR1 is ENHRY and CDR2 SYGVKD. The CDR3 spans 19 residues. The germline V and J ends were trimmed by 0 bases and 0 bases, with 15 bases remaining between them. DNA of the CDR3: TGTGCCATCAGTGAGTCTGGGCGGAGCGGAACCTCTGGGGCCAACGTCCTGACTTTC. Encoded protein: CAISESGRSGTSGANVLTF.

This clonotype was seen ten or more times. The rearrangement joins TRBV24-1 to TRBJ2-1, with no clear D. This CDR3 spans 14 amino acids. Germline V gives CDR1 KGHDR, CDR2 SFDVKD. Trimming cost V 0 bases and J 5 bases, with 7 bases left between them. CDR3 DNA sequence: TGTGCCACCAGTGATTTGACTTTCAACAATGAGCAGTTCTTC. Translating gives CATSDLTFNNEQFF.

This clonotype was observed many times. The chain employs TRBV14 and TRBJ2-1; 9 positions agree with TRBD2. This CDR3 spans 18 amino acids. The ends lost 4 bases at V and 9 bases at J; junction bases unmatched: 19. The germline gives CDR1 SGHDN, CDR2 FVKESK. The CDR3 protein is CASSLLSPAGGPVSEQFF. CDR3 DNA sequence: TGTGCCAGCAGCCTTCTGAGCCCAGCGGGGGGTCCCGTTAGTGAGCAGTTCTTC. Full variable domain (rest looked up from reference TRBV14 and TRBJ2-1): EAGVTQFPSHSVIEKGQTVTLRCDPISGHDNLYWYRRVMGKEIKFLLHFVKESKQDESGMPNNRFLAERTGGTYSTLKVQPAELEDSGVYFCASSLLSPAGGPVSEQFFGPGTRLTVL.

This clonotype was detected a few times. This may come from a read error, since a much larger clone is one base off. V gene TRBV7-2 combines with J gene TRBJ2-2; no clear D. Deletions cut 3 bases from V and 6 bases from J, with 14 bases between. The germline V gene has CDR1 SGHTA and CDR2 FQGNSA. CDR3 length: 15 amino acids. The CDR3 sequence is CASSFYGNSAGELFF. The DNA for the CDR3 is TGTGCCAGCAGCTTTTATGGGAACAGTGCCGGGGAGCTGTTTTTT.

This clonotype was recorded many times. The chain employs TRBV12-3 or TRBV12-4 and TRBJ2-7; 9 nucleotides agree with TRBD1. With 2 bases clipped from V and 7 bases from J, the junction kept 12 bases outside the gene matches. CDR3 length: 16 residues. As DNA, the CDR3 is TGTGCCAGCAGTTTACGGTCCCGGGACAGGGTAGGTGAGCAGTACTTC. Translation gives CASSLRSRDRVGEQYF.

This clonotype was observed many times. The rearrangement joins TRBV6-1 to TRBJ2-7, with D perhaps TRBD1 (5 bases). The CDR3 has 13 amino acids. Deletions cut 4 bases from V and 4 bases from J, with 11 bases between. Looked up from germline, CDR1 is MNHNS and CDR2 is SASEGT. The DNA of the CDR3 is TGTGCCAGCAGTGCCCCGGACATTTACGAGCAGTACTTC. This translates into CASSAPDIYEQYF.

In its sample, this clonotype was seen many times. The J gene is TRBJ2-1, the V gene TRBV24-1; D might be TRBD2 (5 bases). Trimming removed 5 bases from V and 9 bases from J, with 16 bases in between. Germline V gene lookup returns CDR1 KGHDR and CDR2 SFDVKD. This CDR3 spans 14 amino acids. This CDR3 reads CATSGESGLREQFF. In DNA form, the CDR3 reads TGTGCCACCAGTGGAGAGAGCGGTCTCCGTGAGCAGTTCTTC.

This clonotype was found many times. The V and J genes are TRBV6-2 or TRBV6-3 and TRBJ2-7; perhaps TRBD1 as D (6 bases). This CDR3 has 18 residues. CDR1 is MNHEY and CDR2 is SVGEGT in the germline V gene. V was clipped by 0 bases and J by 3 bases, with 21 bases between them. CDR3 DNA sequence: TGTGCCAGCAGTTACTCCGGCAGGGGTCGGGGAGTATACTACGAGCAGTACTTC. It is translated as CASSYSGRGRGVYYEQYF.

This clonotype was recorded at least ten times. This chain joins TRBV5-1 and TRBJ2-5; 7 bases agree with TRBD1. V lost 3 bases and J lost 5; bases outside the gene matches: 4. The CDR3 consists of 13 residues. CDR1 and CDR2 (germline): SGHRS, YFSETQ. DNA of the CDR3: TGCGCCAGCAGCTCACAGGGGATTGAGACCCAGTACTTC. Its protein is CASSSQGIETQYF.

This clonotype came up many times. V is TRBV11-2 and J is TRBJ2-4, with TRBD2 matching 9 bases. V shed 2 bases and J 6 bases; nucleotides not matched to a gene: 2. This CDR3 contains 14 residues. The germline gives CDR1 SGHAT, CDR2 FQNNGV. CDR3 nucleotides: TGTGCCAGCAGCTTAAGCGGGGGGAGAAACATTCAGTACTTC. Protein product: CASSLSGGRNIQYF.

This clonotype was observed many times. The CDR3 is CASSLTGDYSYEQYF. The CDR3 DNA reads as TGCGCCAGCAGCTTGACAGGGGACTACTCCTACGAGCAGTACTTC. The chain joins TRBV5-1 to TRBJ2-7; D assignment may be TRBD1 or TRBD2 (7 bases each). Germline CDR1 is SGHRS and CDR2 is YFSETQ. V lost 1 base and J lost 0, with 11 bases in between. The CDR3 has 15 residues.

This clonotype was counted many times. The chain combines TRBV20-1 with TRBJ2-6; maybe TRBD1 (6 bases). Per the germline V gene, CDR1 is DFQATT and CDR2 is SNEGSKA (reference sequence). CDR3 length equals 15 residues. V was cut by 3 bases and J by 0 bases, with 9 bases left in between. The CDR3 here is CSARDRSSGANVLTF. The CDR3 DNA reads TGCAGTGCTAGGGACAGATCCTCTGGGGCCAACGTCCTGACTTTC.

This clonotype was seen ten or more times. V gene TRBV14 combines with J gene TRBJ2-4; TRBD1 matches at 10 bases. The CDR3 extends over 16 amino acids. V was pared by 1 base and J by 1 base, with 1 base of the junction left unmatched. Per germline, CDR1 SGHDN and CDR2 FVKESK. CDR3 coding DNA: TGTGCCAGCAGCCAAGGACAGGGGGCGGCCAAAAACATTCAGTACTTC. Protein product: CASSQGQGAAKNIQYF.

This clonotype was counted at least ten times. The chain couples TRBV12-3 or TRBV12-4 to TRBJ1-3; maybe TRBD1 (5 bases). The CDR3 is 13 amino acids. The V end was cut by 6 bases, the J end by 4 bases, with 10 bases between. CDR3 in amino acids: CASRAAGGNTIYF. In DNA form, the CDR3 reads TGTGCCAGCAGAGCCGCAGGGGGAAACACCATATATTTT.

Of note for this clonotype: A read error may be the cause here, since a much bigger clone is one base away. Likely a read error: the CDR3 ends without its conserved phenylalanine or tryptophan. V usage is TRBV2 and J usage is TRBJ2-1; 11 nucleotides match TRBD2. V trimming: 9 bases; J trimming: 8 bases; junction bases outside the gene matches: 6. Germline V gene lookup returns CDR1 SNHLY and CDR2 FYNNEI. This CDR3 contains 13 residues. The CDR3 loop reads CASSGGAVDEQFL. DNA for the CDR3: TGTGCCAGTAGCGGGGGGGCCGTCGATGAGCAGTTCCTC.

This clonotype was detected ten times or more. The genes are TRBV2 and TRBJ2-7; no reliable D call. There are 14 residues in the CDR3. Trimming removed 6 bases at V and 5 bases at J, with 17 bases between. Germline CDR1 SNHLY, CDR2 FYNNEI. In nucleotides, the CDR3 is TGTGCCAGCAGCCAAGGATTCTTCGTGAACGAGCAGTACTTC. Protein sequence: CASSQGFFVNEQYF.

This clonotype was recorded at least ten times. V and J are TRBV4-1 and TRBJ2-1; 10 nucleotides agree with TRBD2. With V trimmed by 0 bases and J by 0 bases, 17 bases remained unmatched. CDR1 and CDR2 from the germline V gene are MGHRA and YSYEKL. CDR3 length: 22 residues. The CDR3 DNA reads TGCGCCAGCAGCCAAGATCTGGGACAGATCGGGACTAGCGCGAGCTCCTACAATGAGCAGTTCTTC. Encoded protein: CASSQDLGQIGTSASSYNEQFF.

As regards this clonotype: A clone one base away is much larger, so this may be a read error. This rearrangement joins TRBV2 to TRBJ1-4; D gene unclear. This CDR3 is built from 15 residues. The germline CDR1 and CDR2 sequences are SNHLY and FYNNEI. Trimming shortened V by 4 bases and J by 7 bases, and 16 bases separated the two germline ends. The CDR3 loop reads CASSVDATCGEKLFF. DNA of the CDR3: TGTGCCAGCAGTGTTGATGCCACCTGCGGTGAAAAACTGTTTTTT.

In this sample, this clonotype turned up many times. The CDR3 spells CASRTGSPNEQFF. CDR3 coding DNA: TGTGCCAGCAGGACAGGGAGTCCCAATGAGCAGTTCTTC. The chain joins TRBV6-5 to TRBJ2-1, with TRBD1 matching over 7 bases. The germline gives CDR1 MNHEY, CDR2 SVGAGI. This CDR3 is built from 13 residues. V shed 6 bases and J 6 bases; nucleotides not matched to a gene: 5.

Only a few counts were recorded for this clonotype. CDR3 residues: CASSIGQGTDTQYF. The CDR3 DNA is TGTGCCAGCAGCATCGGACAGGGTACAGATACGCAGTATTTT. This chain links TRBV7-2 with TRBJ2-3; TRBD1 matches at 8 bases. With V trimmed by 5 bases and J by 3 bases, 4 bases remained unmatched. The germline V gene has CDR1 SGHTA and CDR2 FQGNSA. The CDR3 has 14 residues. Based on the CDR3 plus reference TRBV7-2 and TRBJ2-3, the full variable domain is GAGVSQSPSNKVTEKGKDVELRCDPISGHTALYWYRQSLGQGLEFLIYFQGNSAPDKSGLPSDRFSAERTGGSVSTLTIQRTQQEDSAVYLCASSIGQGTDTQYFGPGTRLTVL.

This clonotype was counted ten times or more. The chain is built from TRBV6-2 or TRBV6-3 and TRBJ2-1; 11 bases line up with TRBD2. Germline CDR1 reads MNHEY; CDR2 reads SVGEGT. J lost 9 bases, V lost 2 bases, and 6 bases had no gene match. The CDR3 sequence is 15 residues long. CDR3 amino acids: CASSYGPSGGLEQFF. The CDR3 DNA is TGTGCCAGCAGTTACGGGCCTAGCGGGGGGCTTGAGCAGTTCTTC.

This clonotype has at least ten counts. This chain links TRBV15 with TRBJ1-5; D is unclear. V was shortened by 0 bases and J by 6 bases, with 6 bases between the two germline ends. In germline, CDR1 is LNHNV, CDR2 YYDKDF (reference sequence). The CDR3 extends over 13 amino acids. CDR3 sequence (DNA): TGTGCCACCAGCAGAGATCGTGTTCAGCCCCAGCATTTT. Its protein is CATSRDRVQPQHF.

There are many counts of this clonotype. The chain couples TRBV5-1 to TRBJ2-3, with 10 positions matching TRBD1. This CDR3 has 16 amino acids. Germline CDR1 SGHRS, CDR2 YFSETQ. V lost 0 bases, J lost 4 bases, and 5 bases stayed unmatched. The CDR3 nucleotides are TGCGCCAGCAGCTTGGGGACAGGGGGAGGCCCAGATACGCAGTATTTT. Translating it yields CASSLGTGGGPDTQYF.

The sample holds many counts of this clonotype. CDR3 coding DNA: TGTGCCAGCAGCCACTGGACTAGCGGGGTCACAGATACGCAGTATTTT. Its protein is CASSHWTSGVTDTQYF. V gene TRBV3-1 combines with J gene TRBJ2-3, with 12 bases lining up with TRBD2. The junction had 3 bases not matched to a gene; V was cut back by 3 bases and J by 2 bases. Germline V gene sequence: CDR1 LGHDT, CDR2 YNNKEL (reference sequence). This CDR3 has 16 amino acids.

This clonotype was observed at least ten times. The CDR3 region is CASSLTGIYGYTF. The CDR3 DNA follows: TGTGCCAGCAGCTTGACAGGAATCTATGGCTACACCTTC. This chain connects TRBV11-2 to TRBJ1-2; D may be TRBD1 (6 bases). CDR3 length: 13 residues. CDR1 is SGHAT and CDR2 is FQNNGV in the germline V gene. Trimming left V 3 bases short and J 4 bases short, with 9 bases between.